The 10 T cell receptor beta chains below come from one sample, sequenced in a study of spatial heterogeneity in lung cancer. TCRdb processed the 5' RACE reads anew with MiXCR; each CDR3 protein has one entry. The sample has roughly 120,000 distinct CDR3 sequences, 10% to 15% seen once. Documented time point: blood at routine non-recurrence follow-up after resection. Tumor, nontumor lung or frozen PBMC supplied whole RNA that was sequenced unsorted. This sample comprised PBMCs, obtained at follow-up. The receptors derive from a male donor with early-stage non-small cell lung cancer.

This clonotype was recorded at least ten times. The DNA for the CDR3 is TGTGCCAGCAGCTTAGTGAAGGGGATGACTTTCTTT. Its translation: CASSLVKGMTFF. The chain combines TRBV7-2 with TRBJ1-1; TRBD1 might be the D (5 bases). Germline values: CDR1 SGHTA, CDR2 FQGNSA. Trimming shortened V by 1 base and J by 12 bases, and 12 bases separated the two germline ends. The CDR3 length is 12 residues.

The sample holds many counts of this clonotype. The CDR3 nucleotides read TGTGCCAGCAGGCGGACAGGTTCAGGTTCCTCCACTGAAGCTTTCTTT. It translates to CASRRTGSGSSTEAFF. The chain employs TRBV7-9 and TRBJ1-1; 7 positions agree with TRBD1. This CDR3 spans 16 amino acids. Germline values: CDR1 SEHNR, CDR2 FQNEAQ (reference sequence). Unmatched junction bases numbered 14, after V lost 6 bases and J lost 4 bases.

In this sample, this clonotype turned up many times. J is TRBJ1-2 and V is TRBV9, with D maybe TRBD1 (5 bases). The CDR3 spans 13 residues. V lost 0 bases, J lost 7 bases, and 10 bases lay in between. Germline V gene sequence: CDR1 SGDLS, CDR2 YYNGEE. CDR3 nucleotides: TGTGCCAGCAGCGTAGGCGGGGCAAGTGGCTACACCTTC. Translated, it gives CASSVGGASGYTF.

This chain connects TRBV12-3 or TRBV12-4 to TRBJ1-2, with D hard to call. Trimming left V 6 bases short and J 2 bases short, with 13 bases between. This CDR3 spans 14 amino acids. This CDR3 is CASRSHSRNYGYTF. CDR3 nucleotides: TGTGCCAGCAGATCCCATAGCCGGAACTATGGCTACACCTTC.

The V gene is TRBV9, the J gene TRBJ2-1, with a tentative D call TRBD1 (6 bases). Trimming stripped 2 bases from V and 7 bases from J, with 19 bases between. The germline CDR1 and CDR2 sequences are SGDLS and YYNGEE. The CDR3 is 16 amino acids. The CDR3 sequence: CASSVVDSTSRNEQFF. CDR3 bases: TGTGCCAGCAGCGTTGTGGACAGTACGTCAAGGAATGAGCAGTTCTTC.

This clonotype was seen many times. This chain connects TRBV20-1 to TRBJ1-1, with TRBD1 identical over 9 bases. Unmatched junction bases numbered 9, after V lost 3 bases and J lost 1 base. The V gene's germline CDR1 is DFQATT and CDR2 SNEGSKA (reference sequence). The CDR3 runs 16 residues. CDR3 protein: CSASPWDRAGNTEAFF. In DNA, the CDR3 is TGCAGTGCTAGTCCCTGGGACAGGGCGGGGAACACTGAAGCTTTCTTT.

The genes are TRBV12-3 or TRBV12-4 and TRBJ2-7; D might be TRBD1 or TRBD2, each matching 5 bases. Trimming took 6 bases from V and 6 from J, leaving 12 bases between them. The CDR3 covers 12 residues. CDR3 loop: CASSPTRGEQYF. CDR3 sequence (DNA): TGTGCCAGCAGCCCGACGAGGGGCGAGCAGTACTTC.

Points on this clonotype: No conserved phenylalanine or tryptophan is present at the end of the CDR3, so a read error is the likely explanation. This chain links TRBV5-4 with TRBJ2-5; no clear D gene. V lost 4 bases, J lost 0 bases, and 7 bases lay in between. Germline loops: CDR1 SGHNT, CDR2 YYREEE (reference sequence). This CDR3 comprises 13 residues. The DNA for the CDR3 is TGTGCCAGCAGCACTGGGGACCAAGAGACCCAGTACATC. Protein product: CASSTGDQETQYI.

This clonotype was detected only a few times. The CDR3 region has the DNA TGCAGTGCTAGAGGGCTGGTTTTTAATTCACCCCTCCACTTT. Translating gives CSARGLVFNSPLHF. The chain employs TRBV20-1 and TRBJ1-6; D is uncertain. Germline lookup yields CDR1 DFQATT and CDR2 SNEGSKA (reference sequence). V was clipped by 1 base and J by 6 bases, with 10 bases between them. The CDR3 is 14 amino acids.

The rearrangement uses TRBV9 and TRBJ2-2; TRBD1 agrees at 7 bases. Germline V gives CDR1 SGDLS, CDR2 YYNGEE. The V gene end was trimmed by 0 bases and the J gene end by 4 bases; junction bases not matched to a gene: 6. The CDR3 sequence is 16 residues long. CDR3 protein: CASSVVSGGTTGELFF. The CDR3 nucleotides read TGTGCCAGCAGCGTAGTGTCAGGGGGTACCACCGGGGAGCTGTTTTTT.